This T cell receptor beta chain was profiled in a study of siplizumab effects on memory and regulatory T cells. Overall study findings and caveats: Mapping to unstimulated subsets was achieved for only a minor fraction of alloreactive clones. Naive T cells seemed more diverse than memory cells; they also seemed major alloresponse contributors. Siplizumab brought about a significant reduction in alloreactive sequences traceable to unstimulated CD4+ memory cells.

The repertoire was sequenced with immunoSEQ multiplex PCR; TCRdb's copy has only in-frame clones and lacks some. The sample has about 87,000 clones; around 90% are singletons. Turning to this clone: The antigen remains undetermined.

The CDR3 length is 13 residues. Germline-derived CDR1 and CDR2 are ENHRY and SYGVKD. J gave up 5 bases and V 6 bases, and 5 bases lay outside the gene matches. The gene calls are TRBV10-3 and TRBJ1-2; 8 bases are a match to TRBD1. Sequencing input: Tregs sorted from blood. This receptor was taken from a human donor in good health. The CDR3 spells CAIRPGTGYGYTF. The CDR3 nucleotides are TGTGCCATCAGACCCGGGACAGGATATGGCTACACCTTC.